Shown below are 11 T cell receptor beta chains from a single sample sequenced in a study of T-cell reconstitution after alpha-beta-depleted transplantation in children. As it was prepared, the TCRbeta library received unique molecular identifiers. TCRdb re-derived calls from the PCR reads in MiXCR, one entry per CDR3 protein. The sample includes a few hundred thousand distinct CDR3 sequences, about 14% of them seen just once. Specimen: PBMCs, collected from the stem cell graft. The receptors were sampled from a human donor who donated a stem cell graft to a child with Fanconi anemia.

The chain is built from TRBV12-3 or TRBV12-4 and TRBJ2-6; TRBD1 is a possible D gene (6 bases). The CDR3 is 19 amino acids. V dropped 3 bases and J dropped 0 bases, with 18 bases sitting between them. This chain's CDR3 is CASSLYIGTRGSGANVLTF. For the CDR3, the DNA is TGTGCCAGCAGTTTGTATATAGGGACAAGGGGCTCTGGGGCCAACGTCCTGACTTTC.

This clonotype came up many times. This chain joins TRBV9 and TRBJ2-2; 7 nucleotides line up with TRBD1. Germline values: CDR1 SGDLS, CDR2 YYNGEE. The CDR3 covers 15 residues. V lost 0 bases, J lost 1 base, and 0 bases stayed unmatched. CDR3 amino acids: CASSVGTGNTGELFF. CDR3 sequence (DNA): TGTGCCAGCAGCGTAGGGACAGGGAACACCGGGGAGCTGTTTTTT. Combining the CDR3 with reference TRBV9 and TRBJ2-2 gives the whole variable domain DSGVTQTPKHLITATGQRVTLRCSPRSGDLSVYWYQQSLDQGLQFLIQYYNGEERAKGNILERFSAQQFPDLHSELNLSSLELGDSALYFCASSVGTGNTGELFFGEGSRLTVL.

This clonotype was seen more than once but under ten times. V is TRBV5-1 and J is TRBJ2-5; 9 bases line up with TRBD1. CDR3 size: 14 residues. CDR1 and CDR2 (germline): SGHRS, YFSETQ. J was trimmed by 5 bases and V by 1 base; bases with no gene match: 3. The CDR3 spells CASSLTGGWETQYF. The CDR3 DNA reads TGCGCCAGCAGCTTGACAGGGGGCTGGGAGACCCAGTACTTC.

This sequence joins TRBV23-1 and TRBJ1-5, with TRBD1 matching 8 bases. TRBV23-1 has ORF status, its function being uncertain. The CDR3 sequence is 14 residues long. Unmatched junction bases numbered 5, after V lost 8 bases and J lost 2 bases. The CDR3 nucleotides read TGCGCCAGCGGCCCGGGACAGGGCAATCAGCCCCAGCATTTT. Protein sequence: CASGPGQGNQPQHF.

In nucleotides, the CDR3 is TGCGCCAGCAGCTACGCCTTAAGGAAACACGCAACTAATGAAAAACTGTTTTTT. This codes for CASSYALRKHATNEKLFF. This chain joins TRBV4-3 and TRBJ1-4; no clear D gene. The germline V gene encodes CDR1 LGHNA and CDR2 YSLEER. V was pared by 5 bases and J by 0 bases, with 19 bases between. This CDR3 contains 18 residues.

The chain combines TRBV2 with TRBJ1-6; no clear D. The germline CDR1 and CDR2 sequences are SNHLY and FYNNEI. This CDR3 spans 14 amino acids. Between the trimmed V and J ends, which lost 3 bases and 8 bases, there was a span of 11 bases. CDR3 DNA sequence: TGTGCCAGCAGTGAGAGGGTGAGAGATTCACCCCTCCACTTT. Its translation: CASSERVRDSPLHF.

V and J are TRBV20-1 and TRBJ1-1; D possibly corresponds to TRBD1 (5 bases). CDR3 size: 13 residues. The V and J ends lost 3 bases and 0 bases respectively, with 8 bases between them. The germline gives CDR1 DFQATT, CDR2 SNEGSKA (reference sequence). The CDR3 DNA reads TGCAGTGCTAGCGGGGGACTGAACACTGAAGCTTTCTTT. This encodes CSASGGLNTEAFF.

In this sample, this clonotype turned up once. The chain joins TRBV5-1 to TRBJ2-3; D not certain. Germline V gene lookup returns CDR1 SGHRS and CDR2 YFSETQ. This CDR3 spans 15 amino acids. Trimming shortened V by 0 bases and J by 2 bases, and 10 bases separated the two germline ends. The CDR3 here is CASSLVQDATDTQYF. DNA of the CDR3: TGCGCCAGCAGCTTGGTTCAGGACGCCACAGATACGCAGTATTTT.

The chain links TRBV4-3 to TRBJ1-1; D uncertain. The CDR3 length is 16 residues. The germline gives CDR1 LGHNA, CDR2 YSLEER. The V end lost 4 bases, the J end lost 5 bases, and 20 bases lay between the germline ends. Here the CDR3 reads CASSREKEGFSTEAFF. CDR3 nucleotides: TGCGCCAGCAGCCGGGAAAAGGAAGGGTTTAGTACTGAAGCTTTCTTT.

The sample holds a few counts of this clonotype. Here the CDR3 reads CASTLQLGLEQYV. The CDR3 nucleotides read TGTGCCAGCACCTTGCAATTGGGGCTCGAGCAGTACGTC. This chain uses TRBV2 with TRBJ2-7, with D tentatively TRBD1 (5 bases). The CDR3 consists of 13 residues. Germline CDR1 is SNHLY and CDR2 is FYNNEI. The V end lost 7 bases, the J end lost 6 bases, and 16 bases lay between the germline ends.

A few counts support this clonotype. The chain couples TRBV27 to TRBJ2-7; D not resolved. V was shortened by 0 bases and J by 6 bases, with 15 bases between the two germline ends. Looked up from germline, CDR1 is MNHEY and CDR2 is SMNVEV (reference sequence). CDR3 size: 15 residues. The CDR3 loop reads CASSLSGRLGREQYF. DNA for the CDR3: TGTGCCAGCAGTTTATCTGGCCGCCTCGGACGCGAGCAGTACTTC.